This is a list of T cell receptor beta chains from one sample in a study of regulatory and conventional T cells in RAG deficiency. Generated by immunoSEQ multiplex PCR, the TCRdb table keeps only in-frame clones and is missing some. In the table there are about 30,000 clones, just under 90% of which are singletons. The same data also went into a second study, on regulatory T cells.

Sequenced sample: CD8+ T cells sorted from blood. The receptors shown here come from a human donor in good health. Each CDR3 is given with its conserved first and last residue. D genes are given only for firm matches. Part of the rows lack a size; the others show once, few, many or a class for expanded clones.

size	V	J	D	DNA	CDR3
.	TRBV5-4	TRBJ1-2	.	TGTGCCAGCAGCCGCGTCTTAGATGGCTACACCTTC	CASSRVLDGYTF
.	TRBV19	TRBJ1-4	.	TGTGCCAGTTGGAACGGTGAGGGTGAAAAACTGTTTTTT	CASWNGEGEKLFF
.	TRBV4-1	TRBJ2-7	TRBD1	TGCGCCAGCAGCCAACAGACAGGGAACGAGCAGTACTTC	CASSQQTGNEQYF
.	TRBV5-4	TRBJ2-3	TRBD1	TGTGCCAGCAGCTTGGTAGGACAGGGGGACACAGATACGCAGTATTTT	CASSLVGQGDTDTQYF
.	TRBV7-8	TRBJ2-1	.	TGTGCCAGCAGTCGGGACCCCGACGAATACAATGAGCAGTTCTTC	CASSRDPDEYNEQFF
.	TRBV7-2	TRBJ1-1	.	TGTGCCAGCAGCTTACCCTTCAGTGGCACTGAAGCTTTCTTT	CASSLPFSGTEAFF
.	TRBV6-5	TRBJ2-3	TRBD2	TGTGCAGCGGGACTAGGGGGTACGCAGTATTTT	CAAGLGGTQYF
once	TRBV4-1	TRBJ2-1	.	TGCGCCAGCAGCCTACAGGGAGGGAGTTTCGATGAGCAGTTCTTC	CASSLQGGSFDEQFF
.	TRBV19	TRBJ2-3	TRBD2	TGTGCCAGTAGTATTACGGCTAGCGGGGCCAGCACAGATACGCAGTATTTT	CASSITASGASTDTQYF
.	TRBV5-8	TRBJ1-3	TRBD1	TGTGCCAGCAGCTTGGACACAGGGGACTCTGGAAACACCATATATTTT	CASSLDTGDSGNTIYF
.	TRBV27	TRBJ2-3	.	TGTGCCAGCAGTTTATCGACCAGGACACCTATCACAGATACGCAGTATTTT	CASSLSTRTPITDTQYF
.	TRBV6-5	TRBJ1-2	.	TGTGCCAGCAGTTACTCGGCCAGGGCCGCCTATGGCTACACCTTC	CASSYSARAAYGYTF
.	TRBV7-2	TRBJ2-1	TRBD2	TGTGCCAGCAGCTACCCCCGGGCTGAAAGCGGGGGGAATGAGCAGTTCTTC	CASSYPRAESGGNEQFF
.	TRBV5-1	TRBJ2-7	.	TGCGCCAGCAGCTTGGAAGGGATTCCCTACGAGCAGTACTTC	CASSLEGIPYEQYF
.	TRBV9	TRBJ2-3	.	TGTGCCAGCAGCGAGAGGGGGGCTAGCACAGATACGCAGTATTTT	CASSERGASTDTQYF
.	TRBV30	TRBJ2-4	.	TGTGCCTGGAGTGTCGCGGGGAGAGGGGACATTCAGTACTTC	CAWSVAGRGDIQYF
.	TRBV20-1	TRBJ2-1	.	TGCAGCGCAACTACCAATGAGCAGTTCTTC	CSATTNEQFF
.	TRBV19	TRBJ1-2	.	TGTGCCAGTGGAGGGGGGGGAGATGGCTACACCTTC	CASGGGGDGYTF
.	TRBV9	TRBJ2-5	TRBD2	TGTGCCAGCAGCGTAGGCCCCTCGACTAGCGGGAGGCCCGGGGCGACCCAGTACTTC	CASSVGPSTSGRPGATQYF
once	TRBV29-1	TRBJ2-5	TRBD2	TGCAGCGTTAGACTAGCGGGGTTTGAGGTGGAGACCCAGTACTTC	CSVRLAGFEVETQYF
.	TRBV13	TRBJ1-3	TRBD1	TGTGCCAGCAGGGCCCAAACAGGGGCCCGAGACACCATATATTTT	CASRAQTGARDTIYF
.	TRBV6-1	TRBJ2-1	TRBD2	TGTGCCAGCAGGGAAGCCCACATGGCGGGGGGGCCGTTTAGTGAGCAGTTCTTC	CASREAHMAGGPFSEQFF